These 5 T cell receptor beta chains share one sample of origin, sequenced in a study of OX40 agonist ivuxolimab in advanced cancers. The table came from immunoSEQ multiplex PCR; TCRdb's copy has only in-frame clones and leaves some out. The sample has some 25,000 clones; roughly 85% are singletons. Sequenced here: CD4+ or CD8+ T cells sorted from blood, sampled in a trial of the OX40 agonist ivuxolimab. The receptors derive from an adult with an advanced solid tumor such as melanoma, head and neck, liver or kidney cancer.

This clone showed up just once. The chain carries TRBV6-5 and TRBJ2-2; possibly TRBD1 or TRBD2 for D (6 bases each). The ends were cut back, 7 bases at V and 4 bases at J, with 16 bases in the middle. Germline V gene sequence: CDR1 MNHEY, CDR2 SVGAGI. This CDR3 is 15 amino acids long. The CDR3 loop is CASTPSGGPTGELFF. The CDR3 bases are TGTGCCAGCACCCCTAGTGGGGGGCCCACCGGGGAGCTGTTTTTT.

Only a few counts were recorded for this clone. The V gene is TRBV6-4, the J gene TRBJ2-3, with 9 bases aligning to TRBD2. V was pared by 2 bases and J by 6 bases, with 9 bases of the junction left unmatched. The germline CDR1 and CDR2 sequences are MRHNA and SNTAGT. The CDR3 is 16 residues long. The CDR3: CASSDTAGGPPDTQYF. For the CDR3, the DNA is TGTGCCAGCAGTGACACAGCGGGAGGCCCCCCGGATACGCAGTATTTT.

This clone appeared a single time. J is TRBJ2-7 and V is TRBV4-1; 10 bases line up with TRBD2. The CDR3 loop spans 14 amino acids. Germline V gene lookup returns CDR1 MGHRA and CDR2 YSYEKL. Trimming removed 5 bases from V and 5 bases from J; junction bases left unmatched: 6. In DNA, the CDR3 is TGCGCCAGCAGCTCCAGCGGGAGGGGTAACGAGCAGTACTTC. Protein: CASSSSGRGNEQYF.

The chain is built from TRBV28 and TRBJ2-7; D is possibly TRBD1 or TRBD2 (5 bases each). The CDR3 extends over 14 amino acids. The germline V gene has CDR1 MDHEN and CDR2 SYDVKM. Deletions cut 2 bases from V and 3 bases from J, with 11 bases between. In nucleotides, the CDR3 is TGTGCCAGCAGTTTAGGGGAGAGGGGCTACGAGCAGTACTTC. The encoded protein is CASSLGERGYEQYF. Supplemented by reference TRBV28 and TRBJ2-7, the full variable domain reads DVKVTQSSRYLVKRTGEKVFLECVQDMDHENMFWYRQDPGLGLRLIYFSYDVKMKEKGDIPEGYSVSREKKERFSLILESASTNQTSMYLCASSLGERGYEQYFGPGTRLTVT.

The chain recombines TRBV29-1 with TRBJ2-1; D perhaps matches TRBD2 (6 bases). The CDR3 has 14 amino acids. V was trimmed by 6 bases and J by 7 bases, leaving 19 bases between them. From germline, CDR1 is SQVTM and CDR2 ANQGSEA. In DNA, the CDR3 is TGCAGCGTAGTGCCTGGGACTCCTCGGAATGAGCAGTTCTTC. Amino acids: CSVVPGTPRNEQFF.